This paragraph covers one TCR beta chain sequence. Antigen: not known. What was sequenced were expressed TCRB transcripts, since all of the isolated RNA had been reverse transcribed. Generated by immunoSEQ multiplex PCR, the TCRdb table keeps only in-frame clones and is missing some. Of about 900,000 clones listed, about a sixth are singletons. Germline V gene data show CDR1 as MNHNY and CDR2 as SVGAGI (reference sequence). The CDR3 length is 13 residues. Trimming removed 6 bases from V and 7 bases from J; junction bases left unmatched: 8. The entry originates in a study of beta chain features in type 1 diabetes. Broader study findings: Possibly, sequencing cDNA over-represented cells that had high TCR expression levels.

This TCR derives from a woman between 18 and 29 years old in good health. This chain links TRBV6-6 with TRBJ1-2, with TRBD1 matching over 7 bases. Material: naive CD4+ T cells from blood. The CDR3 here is CASSTDRARGYTF. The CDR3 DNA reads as TGTGCCAGCAGCACTGACAGGGCCCGTGGCTACACCTTC.